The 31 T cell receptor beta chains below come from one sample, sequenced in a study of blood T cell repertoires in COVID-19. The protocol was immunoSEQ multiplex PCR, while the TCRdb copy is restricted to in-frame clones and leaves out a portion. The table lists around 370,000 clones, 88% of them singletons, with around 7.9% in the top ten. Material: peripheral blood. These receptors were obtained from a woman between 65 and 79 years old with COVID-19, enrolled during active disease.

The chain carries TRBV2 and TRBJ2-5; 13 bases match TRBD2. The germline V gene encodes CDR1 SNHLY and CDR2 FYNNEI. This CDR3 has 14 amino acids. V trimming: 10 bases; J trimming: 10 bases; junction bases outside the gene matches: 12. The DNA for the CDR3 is TGTGCCACCAGCAGGGGACTAGCGGGGTTGAACCAGTACTTC. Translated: CATSRGLAGLNQYF.

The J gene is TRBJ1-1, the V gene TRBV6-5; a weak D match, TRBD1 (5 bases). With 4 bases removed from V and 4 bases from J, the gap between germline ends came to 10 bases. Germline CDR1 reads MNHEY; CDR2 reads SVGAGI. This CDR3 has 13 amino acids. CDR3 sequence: CASSWVGGTEAFF. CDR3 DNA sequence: TGTGCCAGCAGTTGGGTCGGGGGCACTGAAGCTTTCTTT.

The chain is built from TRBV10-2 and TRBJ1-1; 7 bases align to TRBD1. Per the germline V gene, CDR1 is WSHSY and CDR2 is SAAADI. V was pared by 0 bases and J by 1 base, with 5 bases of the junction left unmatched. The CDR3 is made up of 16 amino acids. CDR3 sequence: CASSESIDRANTEAFF. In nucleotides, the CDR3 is TGCGCCAGCAGTGAGTCGATAGACAGGGCGAACACTGAAGCTTTCTTT.

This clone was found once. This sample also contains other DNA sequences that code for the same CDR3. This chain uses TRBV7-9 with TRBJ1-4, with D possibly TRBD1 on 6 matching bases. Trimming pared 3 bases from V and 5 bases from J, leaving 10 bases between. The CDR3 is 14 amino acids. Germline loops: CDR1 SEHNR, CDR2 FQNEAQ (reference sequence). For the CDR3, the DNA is TGTGCCAGCAGCTTTAGGACAGACAATGAAAAACTGTTTTTT. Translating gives CASSFRTDNEKLFF.

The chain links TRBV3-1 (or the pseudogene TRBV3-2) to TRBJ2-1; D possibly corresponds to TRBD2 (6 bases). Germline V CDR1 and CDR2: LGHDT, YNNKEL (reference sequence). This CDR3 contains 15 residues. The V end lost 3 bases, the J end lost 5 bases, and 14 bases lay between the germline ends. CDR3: CASSHAAGTDNEQFF. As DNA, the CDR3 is TGTGCCAGCAGCCACGCGGCGGGGACCGACAATGAGCAGTTCTTC.

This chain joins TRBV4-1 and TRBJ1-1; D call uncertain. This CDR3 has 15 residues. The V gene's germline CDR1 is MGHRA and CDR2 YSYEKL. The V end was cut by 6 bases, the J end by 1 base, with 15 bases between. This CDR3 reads CASSRGAVTNTEAFF. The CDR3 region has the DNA TGCGCCAGCAGTCGAGGCGCAGTGACGAACACTGAAGCTTTCTTT.

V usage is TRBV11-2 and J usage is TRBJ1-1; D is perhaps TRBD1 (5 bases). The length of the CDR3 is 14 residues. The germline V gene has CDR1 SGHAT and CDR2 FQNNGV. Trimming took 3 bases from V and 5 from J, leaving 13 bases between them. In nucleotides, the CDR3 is TGTGCCAGCAGCTTGGACGGGGGAGGAACTGAAGCTTTCTTT. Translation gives CASSLDGGGTEAFF. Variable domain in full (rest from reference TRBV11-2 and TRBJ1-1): EAGVAQSPRYKIIEKRQSVAFWCNPISGHATLYWYQQILGQGPKLLIQFQNNGVVDDSQLPKDRFSAERLKGVDSTLKIQPAKLEDSAVYLCASSLDGGGTEAFFGQGTRLTVV.

The DNA of the CDR3 is TGTGCCTGGAGTGTCCCGGGACTAGTGGCGCAGTACTTC. This sequence encodes CAWSVPGLVAQYF. The chain combines TRBV30 with TRBJ2-7, with TRBD2 matching 8 bases. CDR3 size: 13 residues. Germline V gene sequence: CDR1 GTSNPN, CDR2 SVGIG (reference sequence). The ends lost 0 bases at V and 9 bases at J; junction bases unmatched: 7. Filled out from reference TRBV30 and TRBJ2-7, the complete variable domain reads SQTIHQWPATLVQPVGSPLSLECTVEGTSNPNLYWYRQAAGRGLQLLFYSVGIGQISSEVPQNLSASRPQDRQFILSSKKLLLSDSGFYLCAWSVPGLVAQYFGPGTRLTVT.

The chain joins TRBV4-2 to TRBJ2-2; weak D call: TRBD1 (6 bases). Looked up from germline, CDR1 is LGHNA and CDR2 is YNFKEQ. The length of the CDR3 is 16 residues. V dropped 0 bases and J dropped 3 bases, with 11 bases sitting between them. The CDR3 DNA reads TGTGCCAGCAGCCAAGATGTGGGGGCTTACACCGGGGAGCTGTTTTTT. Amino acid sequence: CASSQDVGAYTGELFF.

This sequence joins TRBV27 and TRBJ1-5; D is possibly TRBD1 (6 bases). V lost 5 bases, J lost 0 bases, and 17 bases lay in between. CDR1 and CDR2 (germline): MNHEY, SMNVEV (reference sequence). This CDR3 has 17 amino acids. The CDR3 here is CASSPTGGRHSNQPQHF. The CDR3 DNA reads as TGTGCCAGCAGTCCCACGGGGGGCAGACATAGCAATCAGCCCCAGCATTTT.

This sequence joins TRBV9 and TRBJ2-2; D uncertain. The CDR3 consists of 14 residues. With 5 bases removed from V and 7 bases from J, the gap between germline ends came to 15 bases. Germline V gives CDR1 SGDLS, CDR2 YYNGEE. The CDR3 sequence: CASSVIGLYGELFF. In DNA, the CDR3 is TGTGCCAGCAGTGTAATTGGCCTTTACGGGGAGCTGTTTTTT.

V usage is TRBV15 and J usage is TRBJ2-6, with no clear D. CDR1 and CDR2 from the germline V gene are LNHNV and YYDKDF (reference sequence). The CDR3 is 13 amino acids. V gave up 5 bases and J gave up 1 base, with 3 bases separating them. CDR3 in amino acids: CATSLSGANVLTF. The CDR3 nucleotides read TGTGCCACCAGCCTGTCTGGGGCCAACGTCCTGACTTTC. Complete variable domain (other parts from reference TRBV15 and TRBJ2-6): DAMVIQNPRYQVTQFGKPVTLSCSQTLNHNVMYWYQQKSSQAPKLLFHYYDKDFNNEADTPDNFQSRRPNTSFCFLDIRSPGLGDTAMYLCATSLSGANVLTFGAGSRLTVL.

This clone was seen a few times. The CDR3 loop reads CASGSGGGYTF. The CDR3, as DNA: TGTGCCAGCGGAAGCGGGGGCGGCTACACCTTC. The genes are TRBV27 and TRBJ1-2, with D maybe TRBD1 (6 bases). Germline-derived CDR1 and CDR2 are MNHEY and SMNVEV (reference sequence). This CDR3 is built from 11 residues. The germline V and J ends were trimmed by 8 bases and 8 bases, with 12 bases remaining between them.

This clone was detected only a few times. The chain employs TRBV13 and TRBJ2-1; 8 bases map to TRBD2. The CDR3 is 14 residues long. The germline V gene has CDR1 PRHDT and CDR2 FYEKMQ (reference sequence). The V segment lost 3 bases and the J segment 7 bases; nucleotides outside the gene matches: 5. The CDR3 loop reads CASSFGTSNNEQFF. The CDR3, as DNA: TGTGCCAGCAGCTTTGGGACTAGTAATAATGAGCAGTTCTTC.

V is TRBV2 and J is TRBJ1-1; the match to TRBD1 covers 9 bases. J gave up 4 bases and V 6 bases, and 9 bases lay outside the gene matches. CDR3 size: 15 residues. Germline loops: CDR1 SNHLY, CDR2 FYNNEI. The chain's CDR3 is CASRNRQGGSTEAFF. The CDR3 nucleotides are TGTGCCAGCAGAAATAGACAGGGGGGTAGCACTGAAGCTTTCTTT.

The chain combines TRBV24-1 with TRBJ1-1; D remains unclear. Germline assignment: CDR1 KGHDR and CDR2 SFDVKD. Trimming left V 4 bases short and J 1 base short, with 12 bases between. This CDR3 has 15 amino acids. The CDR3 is CATSDPREPNTEAFF. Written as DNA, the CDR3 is TGTGCCACCAGTGACCCCCGGGAGCCGAACACTGAAGCTTTCTTT.

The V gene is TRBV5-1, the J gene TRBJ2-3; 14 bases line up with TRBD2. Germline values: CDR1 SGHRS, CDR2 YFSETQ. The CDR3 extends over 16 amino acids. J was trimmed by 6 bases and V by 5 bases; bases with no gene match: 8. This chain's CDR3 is CASSRMTSGGADTQYF. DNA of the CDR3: TGCGCCAGCAGTCGGATGACTAGCGGGGGGGCCGATACGCAGTATTTT.

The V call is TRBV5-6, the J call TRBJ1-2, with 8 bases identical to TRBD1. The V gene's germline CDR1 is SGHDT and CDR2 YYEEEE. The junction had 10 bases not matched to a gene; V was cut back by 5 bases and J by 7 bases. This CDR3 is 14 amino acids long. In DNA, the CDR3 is TGTGCCAGCAGTTCCCCGGACAGGGAACTTGGCTACACCTTC. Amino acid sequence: CASSSPDRELGYTF.

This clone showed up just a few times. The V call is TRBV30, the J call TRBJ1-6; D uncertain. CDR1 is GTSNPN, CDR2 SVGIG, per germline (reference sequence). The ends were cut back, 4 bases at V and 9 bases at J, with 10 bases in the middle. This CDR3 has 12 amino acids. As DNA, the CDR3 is TGTGCCTGGACTAAGCGGGGTTCACCCCTCCACTTT. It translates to CAWTKRGSPLHF.

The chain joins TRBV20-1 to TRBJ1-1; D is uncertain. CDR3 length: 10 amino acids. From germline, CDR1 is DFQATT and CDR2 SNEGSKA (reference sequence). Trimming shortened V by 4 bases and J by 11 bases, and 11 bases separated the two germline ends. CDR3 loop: CSAIKGVAFF. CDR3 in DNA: TGCAGTGCTATCAAAGGAGTGGCTTTCTTT.

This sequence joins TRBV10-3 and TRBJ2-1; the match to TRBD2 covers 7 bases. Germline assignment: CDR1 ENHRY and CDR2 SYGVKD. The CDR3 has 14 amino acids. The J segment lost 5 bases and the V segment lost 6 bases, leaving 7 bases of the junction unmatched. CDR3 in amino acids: CAIRAGSLDNEQFF. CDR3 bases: TGTGCCATCAGAGCGGGGAGCTTGGACAATGAGCAGTTCTTC.

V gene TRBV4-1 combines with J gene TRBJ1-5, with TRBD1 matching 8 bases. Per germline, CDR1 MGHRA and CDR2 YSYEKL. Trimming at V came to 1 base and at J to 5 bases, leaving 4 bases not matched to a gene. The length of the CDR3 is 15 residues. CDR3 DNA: TGCGCCAGCAGCCAAGGGGACAGGTGGGATCAGCCCCAGCATTTT. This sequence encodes CASSQGDRWDQPQHF.

The CDR3 region is CASSGSAGGDYGYTF. The CDR3 region has the DNA TGTGCCAGCTCAGGGTCAGCTGGGGGCGACTATGGCTACACCTTC. This chain connects TRBV18 to TRBJ1-2, with a tentative D call TRBD1 (6 bases). This CDR3 is 15 amino acids long. Germline-derived CDR1 and CDR2 are KGHSH and LQKENI. V gave up 5 bases and J gave up 3 bases, with 16 bases separating them.

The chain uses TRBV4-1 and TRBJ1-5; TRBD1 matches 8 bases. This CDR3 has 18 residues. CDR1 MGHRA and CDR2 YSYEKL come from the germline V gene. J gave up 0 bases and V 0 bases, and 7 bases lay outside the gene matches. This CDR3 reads CASSQDGPGGGSNQPQHF. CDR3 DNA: TGCGCCAGCAGCCAAGATGGCCCAGGGGGCGGTAGCAATCAGCCCCAGCATTTT.

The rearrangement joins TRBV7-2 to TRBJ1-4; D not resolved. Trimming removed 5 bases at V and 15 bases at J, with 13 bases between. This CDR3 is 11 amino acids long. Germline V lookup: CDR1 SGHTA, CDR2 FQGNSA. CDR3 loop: CASSPGRVMFF. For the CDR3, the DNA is TGTGCCAGCAGCCCCGGGAGAGTGATGTTTTTT.

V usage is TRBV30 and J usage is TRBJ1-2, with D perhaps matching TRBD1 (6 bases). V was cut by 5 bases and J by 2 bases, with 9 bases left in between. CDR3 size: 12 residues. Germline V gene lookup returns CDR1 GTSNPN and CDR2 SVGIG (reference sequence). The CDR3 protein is CAWEGDNYGYTF. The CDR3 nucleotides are TGTGCCTGGGAGGGGGACAACTATGGCTACACCTTC. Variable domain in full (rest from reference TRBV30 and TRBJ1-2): SQTIHQWPATLVQPVGSPLSLECTVEGTSNPNLYWYRQAAGRGLQLLFYSVGIGQISSEVPQNLSASRPQDRQFILSSKKLLLSDSGFYLCAWEGDNYGYTFGSGTRLTVV.

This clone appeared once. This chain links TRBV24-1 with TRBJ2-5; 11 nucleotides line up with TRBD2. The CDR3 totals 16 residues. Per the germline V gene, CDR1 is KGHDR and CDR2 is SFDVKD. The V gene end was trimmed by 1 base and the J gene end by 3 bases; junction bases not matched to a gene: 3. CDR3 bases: TGTGCCACCAGTGATTTAATAGCGGGGGGGAAAGAGACCCAGTACTTC. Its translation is CATSDLIAGGKETQYF.

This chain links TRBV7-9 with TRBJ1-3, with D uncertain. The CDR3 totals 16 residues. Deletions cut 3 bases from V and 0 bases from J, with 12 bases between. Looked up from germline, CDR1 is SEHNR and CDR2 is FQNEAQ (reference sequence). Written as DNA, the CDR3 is TGTGCCAGCAGCTTGAATTGGGCCCCCTCTGGAAACACCATATATTTT. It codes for CASSLNWAPSGNTIYF.

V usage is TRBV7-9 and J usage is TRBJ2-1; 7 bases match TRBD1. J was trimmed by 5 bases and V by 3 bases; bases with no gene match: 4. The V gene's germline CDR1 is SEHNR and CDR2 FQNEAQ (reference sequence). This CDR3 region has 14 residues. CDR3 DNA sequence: TGTGCCAGCAGCTTTCACAGGGGAGACAATGAGCAGTTCTTC. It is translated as CASSFHRGDNEQFF.

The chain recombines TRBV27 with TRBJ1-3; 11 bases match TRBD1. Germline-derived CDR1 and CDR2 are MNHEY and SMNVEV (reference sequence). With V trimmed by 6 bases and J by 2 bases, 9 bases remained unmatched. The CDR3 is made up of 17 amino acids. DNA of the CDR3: TGTGCCAGCAGAAAAGCCCCGGGACAGGGGGCTGGAAACACCATATATTTT. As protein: CASRKAPGQGAGNTIYF.

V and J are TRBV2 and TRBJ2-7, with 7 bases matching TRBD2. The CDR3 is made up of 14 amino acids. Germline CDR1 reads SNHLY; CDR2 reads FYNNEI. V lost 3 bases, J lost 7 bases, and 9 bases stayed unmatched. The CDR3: CASSEASGRIEQYF. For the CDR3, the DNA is TGTGCCAGCAGTGAGGCTAGCGGACGAATTGAGCAGTACTTC.